This T cell receptor (beta chain) was retrieved from a study of blood T cell repertoires in COVID-19. Across the study: There were acute and convalescent COVID-19 samples, and they came from the United States, Italy and Spain. The analysed material was cDNA or gDNA that came from T cells, B-cell-depleted T cells, or PBMCs.

Original processing methods: Amplification from reference gene primers served as the basis for estimated nucleated cell counts. Assay: immunoSEQ multiplex PCR; the TCRdb copy retains only in-frame clones and omits some. From that table come the V and J calls and clone size; the DNA was used to work out D and trimming. The table includes 400,000 to 450,000 clones, roughly 89% detected once. Per germline, CDR1 MNHEY and CDR2 SVGAGI. Trimming left V 6 bases short and J 4 bases short, with 12 bases between. This CDR3 has 13 residues. The rearrangement joins TRBV6-5 to TRBJ1-2, with D perhaps TRBD1 (5 bases). The receptor was derived from a woman aged 25 to 39 with active or convalescent COVID-19. Sequencing input: peripheral blood. The CDR3 DNA is TGTGCCAGCAGGCCGGGGGGGATCTATGGCTACACCTTC. Residues: CASRPGGIYGYTF.